The 19 T cell receptor beta chains listed next were all sequenced from one sample in a study of CD8 T cells in Susac syndrome. Reverse transcription of roughly 0.5 to 1 ug RNA was performed with random hexamers. MiXCR, run by TCRdb on the immunoSEQ multiplex PCR reads, gives a single entry per CDR3 protein. The repertoire consists of around 100,000 distinct CDR3 sequences, with 95% occurring once and the leading ten covering roughly 0.29%. The material sequenced was CD8+ T cells from PBMCs. The receptors stem from a human donor with Susac syndrome.

The chain is built from TRBV5-1 and TRBJ2-3; D is undetermined. The V gene lost 4 bases and the J gene lost 6 bases, with 15 bases spanning the gap. Germline-derived CDR1 and CDR2 are SGHRS and YFSETQ. The CDR3 runs 14 residues. This chain's CDR3 is CASSPTGQVDTQYF. CDR3 DNA sequence: TGCGCCAGCAGCCCTACCGGCCAAGTGGATACGCAGTATTTT.

The rearrangement links TRBV20-1 to TRBJ2-7; D unclear. V was trimmed by 1 base and J by 3 bases, leaving 10 bases between them. Germline V gene sequence: CDR1 DFQATT, CDR2 SNEGSKA (reference sequence). The CDR3 totals 13 residues. The CDR3 DNA is TGCAGTGCTAGAGCTCTAGAAGGCTACGAGCAGTACTTC. It is translated as CSARALEGYEQYF.

The chain has TRBV20-1 and TRBJ2-5; the D gene is possibly TRBD1 (6 bases). The CDR3 totals 14 residues. V lost 4 bases, J lost 5 bases, and 17 bases lay in between. Germline CDR1 and CDR2: DFQATT and SNEGSKA (reference sequence). CDR3 sequence (DNA): TGCAGTGCTAAGACAGGAACCCAACTGGAGACCCAGTACTTC. It codes for CSAKTGTQLETQYF.

The rearrangement joins TRBV5-4 to TRBJ1-1; possible D gene TRBD1, 5 bases. Germline CDR1 reads SGHNT; CDR2 reads YYREEE (reference sequence). The ends were cut back, 3 bases at V and 4 bases at J, with 10 bases in the middle. This CDR3 has 13 residues. The CDR3 protein is CASSSGQRTEAFF. CDR3 sequence (DNA): TGTGCCAGCAGCTCAGGGCAACGCACTGAAGCTTTCTTT.

The rearrangement uses TRBV10-3 and TRBJ1-1, with 9 positions matching TRBD1. The V gene end was trimmed by 6 bases and the J gene end by 6 bases; junction bases not matched to a gene: 8. Germline-derived CDR1 and CDR2 are ENHRY and SYGVKD. The CDR3 totals 14 residues. CDR3: CAIRRDREEAEAFF. CDR3 nucleotides: TGTGCCATCAGGCGGGACAGGGAGGAGGCTGAAGCTTTCTTT.

The genes are TRBV6-4 and TRBJ2-3, with 12 bases lining up with TRBD2. The trim removed 2 bases at V and 6 bases at J, leaving 6 bases unmatched. This CDR3 contains 16 residues. CDR1 and CDR2 (germline): MRHNA, SNTAGT. CDR3 in amino acids: CASSDGLAGGSDTQYF. The CDR3 nucleotides are TGTGCCAGCAGTGACGGGCTAGCGGGGGGGTCCGATACGCAGTATTTT.

This rearrangement joins TRBV5-4 to TRBJ2-5, with D possibly being TRBD1 (6 bases). The CDR3 consists of 14 residues. Germline V gives CDR1 SGHNT, CDR2 YYREEE (reference sequence). V was clipped by 4 bases and J by 5 bases, with 15 bases between them. Here the CDR3 reads CASSDTIQGETQYF. CDR3 coding DNA: TGTGCCAGCAGCGATACGATCCAGGGGGAGACCCAGTACTTC. Using reference TRBV5-4 and TRBJ2-5 for the parts outside the CDR3, the full variable domain is ETGVTQSPTHLIKTRGQQVTLRCSSQSGHNTVSWYQQALGQGPQFIFQYYREEENGRGNFPPRFSGLQFPNYSSELNVNALELDDSALYLCASSDTIQGETQYFGPGTRLLVL.

The chain employs TRBV28 and TRBJ2-7; the D gene could be TRBD1 or TRBD2 (7 bases each). Germline CDR1 reads MDHEN; CDR2 reads SYDVKM. This CDR3 region has 15 residues. V dropped 4 bases and J dropped 4 bases, with 17 bases sitting between them. As DNA, the CDR3 is TGTGCCAGCAGTTATTCGACAGGGAGGGCGTACGAGCAGTACTTC. Translating gives CASSYSTGRAYEQYF.

The rearrangement uses TRBV12-3 or TRBV12-4 and TRBJ2-1, with D perhaps TRBD2 (5 bases). Trimming cost V 5 bases and J 12 bases, with 29 bases left between them. The CDR3 is 17 residues long. Here the CDR3 DNA reads TGTGCCAGCAGTCCTGAAGGCGCCAGAGCCTACAATGAGGGGCAGTTCTTC. Translation: CASSPEGARAYNEGQFF.

The chain employs TRBV9 and TRBJ2-3, with 9 bases identical to TRBD2. The CDR3 has 16 residues. CDR1 is SGDLS, CDR2 YYNGEE, per germline. The V gene end was trimmed by 3 bases and the J gene end by 1 base; junction bases not matched to a gene: 6. The CDR3, as DNA: TGTGCCAGCAGCGGGTCAGCGGGAGGTGGCACAGATACGCAGTATTTT. Translating gives CASSGSAGGGTDTQYF.

The chain carries TRBV6-5 and TRBJ2-5, with D possibly matching TRBD2 (7 bases). Trimming left V 6 bases short and J 4 bases short, with 15 bases between. The CDR3 covers 14 residues. Germline V gene data show CDR1 as MNHEY and CDR2 as SVGAGI. This CDR3 reads CASSPWGGGETQYF. Written as DNA, the CDR3 is TGTGCCAGCAGCCCATGGGGGGGCGGAGAGACCCAGTACTTC.

CDR3 sequence (DNA): TGTGCCAGCAGCCCCGGGGTCTTCTACGAGCAGTACTTC. It yields the protein CASSPGVFYEQYF. This chain uses TRBV5-6 with TRBJ2-7; a weak D match, TRBD2 (5 bases). The CDR3 is 13 residues long. Deletions cut 4 bases from V and 3 bases from J, with 11 bases between. The V gene's germline CDR1 is SGHDT and CDR2 YYEEEE. Drawing the rest from reference TRBV5-6 and TRBJ2-7, the complete variable domain is DAGVTQSPTHLIKTRGQQVTLRCSPKSGHDTVSWYQQALGQGPQFIFQYYEEEERQRGNFPDRFSGHQFPNYSSELNVNALLLGDSALYLCASSPGVFYEQYFGPGTRLTVT.

The chain joins TRBV9 to TRBJ1-6, with a possible D match to TRBD1 (6 bases). This CDR3 contains 15 residues. V was clipped by 0 bases and J by 8 bases, with 12 bases between them. CDR1 is SGDLS and CDR2 is YYNGEE in the germline V gene. In nucleotides, the CDR3 is TGTGCCAGCAGCGTAGCTGAACAGGGATATTCACCCCTCCACTTT. Amino acids: CASSVAEQGYSPLHF. Supplemented by reference TRBV9 and TRBJ1-6, the full variable domain reads DSGVTQTPKHLITATGQRVTLRCSPRSGDLSVYWYQQSLDQGLQFLIQYYNGEERAKGNILERFSAQQFPDLHSELNLSSLELGDSALYFCASSVAEQGYSPLHFGNGTRLTVT.

This chain uses TRBV2 with TRBJ2-5; D unclear. V was cut by 3 bases and J by 2 bases, with 4 bases left in between. The germline CDR1 and CDR2 sequences are SNHLY and FYNNEI. The CDR3 extends over 12 amino acids. The CDR3, as DNA: TGTGCCAGCAGTGACCCTCAAGAGACCCAGTACTTC. As protein: CASSDPQETQYF.

This clonotype is a singleton in its sample. The chain links TRBV4-2 to TRBJ2-5, with TRBD2 matching over 7 bases. Germline V gives CDR1 LGHNA, CDR2 YNFKEQ. CDR3 length: 17 amino acids. V shed 0 bases and J 4 bases; nucleotides not matched to a gene: 11. The CDR3 reads CASSQEARLAAGETQYF. CDR3 DNA: TGTGCCAGCAGCCAAGAGGCACGACTAGCAGCGGGAGAGACCCAGTACTTC.

The sample holds a few counts of this clonotype. The V and J genes are TRBV23-1 and TRBJ2-7; no clear D. TRBV23-1 is annotated as an ORF whose role is uncertain. With 2 bases removed from V and 3 bases from J, the gap between germline ends came to 8 bases. The CDR3 extends over 13 amino acids. CDR3 region: CASSQTPGYEQYF. The CDR3 DNA sequence: TGCGCCAGCAGTCAAACCCCCGGCTACGAGCAGTACTTC.

The gene calls are TRBV4-1 and TRBJ1-2; 8 bases match TRBD1. V shed 4 bases, J shed 3 bases, and the junction held 1 base outside the gene matches. Germline assignment: CDR1 MGHRA and CDR2 YSYEKL. There are 13 residues in the CDR3. The CDR3 here is CASSRGQDYGYTF. Written as DNA, the CDR3 is TGCGCCAGCAGCCGGGGACAGGACTATGGCTACACCTTC.

The chain uses TRBV29-1 and TRBJ2-2, with 10 positions matching TRBD2. Per the germline V gene, CDR1 is SQVTM and CDR2 is ANQGSEA. V was clipped by 3 bases and J by 7 bases; unmatched bases: 5. This CDR3 contains 14 residues. CDR3 nucleotide sequence: TGCAGCGTTGAGGCTAGCGGGAGAAACGGGGAGCTGTTTTTT. Its translation: CSVEASGRNGELFF.

The genes are TRBV11-2 and TRBJ2-5, with TRBD1 as a possible D gene (6 bases). The CDR3 is 13 amino acids. V was cut by 1 base and J by 5 bases, with 8 bases left in between. The germline gives CDR1 SGHAT, CDR2 FQNNGV. CDR3 DNA sequence: TGTGCCAGCAGCTTAGGACAGGCGGAGACCCAGTACTTC. The encoded protein is CASSLGQAETQYF. Together with reference TRBV11-2 and TRBJ2-5, the CDR3 gives the full variable domain: EAGVAQSPRYKIIEKRQSVAFWCNPISGHATLYWYQQILGQGPKLLIQFQNNGVVDDSQLPKDRFSAERLKGVDSTLKIQPAKLEDSAVYLCASSLGQAETQYFGPGTRLLVL.